The rows below give T cell receptor beta chains drawn from one sample of a study of vaccination effects on CD4 cells after COVID-19. Their target antigens are unknown. Assay used: immunoSEQ multiplex PCR; TCRdb lists only in-frame clones, some missing. The sample shows 57,000 or so clones, approximately 72% of them seen only once. This specimen consisted of CD4+ T cells from PBMCs cultured without peptide, obtained after COVID-19 vaccination. The source is a human donor who received a COVID-19 vaccine. Each CDR3 is given with its conserved first and last residue. A D gene is named only where the DNA matches it firmly. The size entry is marked missing in some rows and otherwise reads once, few, many or a size class.

J gene	V gene	D gene	clone size	CDR3 DNA	CDR3 protein
TRBJ1-2	TRBV10-3	TRBD1	NA	TGTGCCATCAGTGAACGGGGGGACAGGGAGGATGGCTACACCTTC	CAISERGDREDGYTF
TRBJ1-1	TRBV2	NA	few	TGTGCCAGCAGTACAAGGACAGACACTGAAGCTTTCTTT	CASSTRTDTEAFF
TRBJ2-7	TRBV28	TRBD2	NA	TGTGCCAGCAGTTCACCAGGTTGGAGCGGGAGGGGCGCCCGGTACGAGCAGTACTTC	CASSSPGWSGRGARYEQYF
TRBJ1-2	TRBV5-5	NA	NA	TGTGCCAGCAGCTTGGCCGCGGGTGTCTATGGCTACACCTTC	CASSLAAGVYGYTF
TRBJ1-1	TRBV5-6	NA	NA	TGTGCCAGCAGCTTGAGGTCGGGGGACTACACTGAAGCTTTCTTT	CASSLRSGDYTEAFF
TRBJ1-2	TRBV6-2/TRBV6-3	NA	once	TGTGCCAGCAGTTACGGCCAGATCGATGGCTACACCTTC	CASSYGQIDGYTF
TRBJ2-7	TRBV27	TRBD1	NA	TGTGCCAGCAACACCCGACAGGGGGCTCTCTACGAGCAGTACTTC	CASNTRQGALYEQYF
TRBJ1-5	TRBV3-1/TRBV3-2	TRBD1	few	TGTGCCAGCAGCCTCGGGACAGACAATCAGCCCCAGCATTTT	CASSLGTDNQPQHF
TRBJ2-7	TRBV10-3	TRBD2	NA	TGTGCCATCACTCCAGGACTAGCGAGATACGAGCAGTACTTC	CAITPGLARYEQYF
TRBJ1-2	TRBV7-9	NA	few	TGTGCCAGCAGCCCCGATTCGGGTGGCTACACCTTC	CASSPDSGGYTF
TRBJ2-1	TRBV19	TRBD2	NA	TGTGCCAGTAGACCCGGGACTAGCGGGAGTACGGGCAACAATGAGCAGTTCTTC	CASRPGTSGSTGNNEQFF
TRBJ1-1	TRBV28	TRBD1	NA	TGTGCCAGCAACCCCGGTACAGGGGGCTGGTACGCTTTCTTT	CASNPGTGGWYAFF
TRBJ1-1	TRBV2	NA	NA	TGTGCCAGCACCCAGACAGGTCAACACACTGAAGCTTTCTTT	CASTQTGQHTEAFF
TRBJ2-2	TRBV5-1	TRBD2	NA	TGCGCCAGCAGCTTGGGGACTAGCGGGTCCGGGGAGCTGTTTTTT	CASSLGTSGSGELFF
TRBJ2-5	TRBV7-8	TRBD2	once	TGTGCCAGCAGCTTAGCAGCGGGAGGATTCCAAGAGACCCAGTACTTC	CASSLAAGGFQETQYF
TRBJ1-6	TRBV5-4	TRBD1	NA	TGTGCCAGCAGCGGAAAGACAGGGTCTGATTCACCCCTCCACTTT	CASSGKTGSDSPLHF
TRBJ1-1	TRBV19	TRBD1	once	TGTGCCAGTACCCCAGGACAGGGTCGGATAAACACTGAAGCTTTCTTT	CASTPGQGRINTEAFF
TRBJ1-2	TRBV5-1	NA	NA	TGCGCCAGCAGCGAAGTGGGGGGGCCTGAGAGTTACACCTTC	CASSEVGGPESYTF
TRBJ1-1	TRBV19	NA	NA	TGTGCCAGTAGTTTACAGGGCCCCGGTGAAGCTTTCTTT	CASSLQGPGEAFF
TRBJ1-6	TRBV2	TRBD1	NA	TGTGCCAGCAGCCCGAGACAGGGGAATTCACCCCTCCACTTT	CASSPRQGNSPLHF
TRBJ2-4	TRBV15	NA	NA	TGTGCCACCAGCACCTCTCCCAAAAACATTCAGTACTTC	CATSTSPKNIQYF